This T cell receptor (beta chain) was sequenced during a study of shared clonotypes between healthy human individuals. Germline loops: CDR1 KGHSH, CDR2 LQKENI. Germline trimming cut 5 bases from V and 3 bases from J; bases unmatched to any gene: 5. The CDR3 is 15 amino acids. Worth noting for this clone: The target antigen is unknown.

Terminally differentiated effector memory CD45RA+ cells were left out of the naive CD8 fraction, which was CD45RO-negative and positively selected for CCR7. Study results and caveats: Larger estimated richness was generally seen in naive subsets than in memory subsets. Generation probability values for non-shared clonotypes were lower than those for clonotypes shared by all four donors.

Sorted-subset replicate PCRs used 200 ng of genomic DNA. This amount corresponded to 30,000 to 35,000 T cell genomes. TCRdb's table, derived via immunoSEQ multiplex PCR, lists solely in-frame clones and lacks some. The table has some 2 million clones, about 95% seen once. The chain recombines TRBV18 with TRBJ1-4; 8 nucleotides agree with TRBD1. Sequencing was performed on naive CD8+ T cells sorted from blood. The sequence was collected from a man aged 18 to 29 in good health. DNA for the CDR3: TGTGCCAGCTCATCTACAGGGGGAGCTAATGAAAAACTGTTTTTT. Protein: CASSSTGGANEKLFF.